This T cell receptor beta chain was retrieved from a study of T cells in Graves' hyperthyroidism and ophthalmopathy. Study results and limitations: In the analysis, a 13 V-J model separated ophthalmopathy from stable hyperthyroidism. Ophthalmopathy got predicted by the model a median roughly 6.4 months before its onset.

In regard to this clonotype: Its antigen remains unknown.

Amplified TCR beta CDR3 regions derived from RNA transcripts. HTBI primers drove first-round RT-PCR of the TCR CDR3. TCRdb independently ran MiXCR on the multiplex PCR reads; one entry per CDR3 protein. The sample includes roughly 700,000 distinct CDR3 sequences, about 14% of them seen just once. Fresh peripheral blood, approximately 9.1 ml, was the source of the PBMCs. Trimming shortened V by 6 bases and J by 4 bases, and 19 bases separated the two germline ends. The CDR3 contains 15 residues. Germline CDR1 is MNHEY and CDR2 is SMNVEV (reference sequence). This chain joins TRBV27 and TRBJ2-7, with TRBD1 as a possible D gene (6 bases). The sample comprised blood. The TCR comes from a woman younger than 30 with Graves' hyperthyroidism. The CDR3 bases are TGTGCCAGCAGATCGCCCGGGACACCCTTATACGAGCAGTACTTC. It specifies CASRSPGTPLYEQYF.